The 31 T cell receptor beta chains listed next were all sequenced from one sample in a study of technical replicates of blood from a handful of donors. Sequenced by immunoSEQ multiplex PCR; TCRdb stores in-frame clones only, minus some. The sample holds 75,000 to 100,000 clones, less than 95% seen once. Specimen: T cells isolated from PBMCs. The source is a human donor in good health.

The rearrangement uses TRBV5-1 and TRBJ2-1; 10 bases are shared with TRBD2. V shed 4 bases, J shed 6 bases, and the junction held 13 bases outside the gene matches. This CDR3 is 17 amino acids long. Per the germline V gene, CDR1 is SGHRS and CDR2 is YFSETQ. The CDR3 coding sequence is TGCGCCAGCAGCCCCTGGGGAGAGCGGGAGGGAGGCAATGAGCAGTTCTTC. Translation: CASSPWGEREGGNEQFF.

The chain employs TRBV5-1 and TRBJ1-1; D unclear. The V gene's germline CDR1 is SGHRS and CDR2 YFSETQ. The CDR3 covers 13 residues. Trimming pared 0 bases from V and 3 bases from J, leaving 6 bases between. CDR3 nucleotide sequence: TGCGCCAGCAGCTTGGCGGGGTACACTGAAGCTTTCTTT. This translates into CASSLAGYTEAFF.

J is TRBJ2-7 and V is TRBV5-8; a weak D match, TRBD1 (5 bases). The CDR3 spans 15 residues. Per germline, CDR1 SGHTS and CDR2 YDEGEE. V was shortened by 0 bases and J by 5 bases, with 15 bases between the two germline ends. CDR3 nucleotide sequence: TGTGCCAGCAGCTTGGTCTCAGGGTTTGGGGACGAGCAGTACTTC. Protein sequence: CASSLVSGFGDEQYF.

This clone was observed a few times. The chain employs TRBV28 and TRBJ2-2, with D tentatively TRBD1 (6 bases). Trimming left V 4 bases short and J 6 bases short, with 21 bases between. The CDR3 has 17 residues. CDR1 and CDR2 (germline): MDHEN, SYDVKM. The CDR3 coding sequence is TGTGCCAGCAGTTCCCCAAAGTCGTTGGCAGGGGCCGGGGAGCTGTTTTTT. This encodes CASSSPKSLAGAGELFF.

The V call is TRBV27, the J call TRBJ2-7; 7 positions agree with TRBD1. Germline CDR1 is MNHEY and CDR2 is SMNVEV (reference sequence). Germline trimming cut 5 bases from V and 2 bases from J; bases unmatched to any gene: 3. There are 13 residues in the CDR3. The CDR3 coding sequence is TGTGCCAGCAGTCCGGGACAGACCTACGAGCAGTACTTC. This encodes CASSPGQTYEQYF.

The chain recombines TRBV28 with TRBJ2-1; 9 nucleotides line up with TRBD2. The J segment lost 0 bases and the V segment lost 3 bases, leaving 9 bases of the junction unmatched. This CDR3 is 18 amino acids long. CDR1 and CDR2 from the germline V gene are MDHEN and SYDVKM. CDR3 sequence reads: CASSLLAGPTSSYNEQFF. The CDR3, as DNA: TGTGCCAGCAGTTTGCTAGCGGGACCTACCTCCTCCTACAATGAGCAGTTCTTC.

The rearrangement uses TRBV28 and TRBJ2-7; a possible D gene is TRBD1 (6 bases). V was pared by 6 bases and J by 1 base, with 13 bases between. Germline CDR1 reads MDHEN; CDR2 reads SYDVKM. CDR3 length equals 14 residues. The CDR3 DNA is TGTGCCAGCAGGGACTGGACAGCGTCCTACGAGCAGTACTTC. Its translation: CASRDWTASYEQYF.

This chain uses TRBV11-1 with TRBJ2-2; 7 nucleotides align to TRBD2. The CDR3 contains 17 residues. Per the germline V gene, CDR1 is SGHAT and CDR2 is FQDESV (reference sequence). The ends lost 5 bases at V and 1 base at J; junction bases unmatched: 10. CDR3 protein: CASSPGGTGGNTGELFF. CDR3 nucleotide sequence: TGTGCCAGCAGCCCGGGAGGAACGGGGGGGAACACCGGGGAGCTGTTTTTT.

The chain carries TRBV4-1 and TRBJ2-1, with a tentative D call TRBD2 (5 bases). Germline CDR1 reads MGHRA; CDR2 reads YSYEKL. Trimming removed 4 bases from V and 8 bases from J, with 9 bases in between. The CDR3 extends over 12 amino acids. The DNA for the CDR3 is TGCGCCAGCAGCCCCCGGGGTGATGAGCAGTTCTTC. Its protein is CASSPRGDEQFF.

The chain links TRBV10-3 to TRBJ2-2; 7 nucleotides align to TRBD2. V gave up 0 bases and J gave up 5 bases; unmatched junction bases: 18. This CDR3 comprises 20 residues. Germline CDR1 reads ENHRY; CDR2 reads SYGVKD. The CDR3 DNA reads as TGTGCCATCAGTGAGTCGATATCTAGGACGCGGGAGTTTATAACCGGGGAGCTGTTTTTT. This translates into CAISESISRTREFITGELFF.

This rearrangement joins TRBV5-5 to TRBJ2-7, with 8 bases that match TRBD1. CDR3 length: 15 residues. From germline, CDR1 is SGHKS and CDR2 YYEKEE (reference sequence). V shed 4 bases and J 6 bases; nucleotides not matched to a gene: 12. In DNA form, the CDR3 reads TGTGCCAGCAGCCCAACCACAGGGGGGATAGCCGAGCAGTACTTC. It encodes CASSPTTGGIAEQYF.

V usage is TRBV7-2 and J usage is TRBJ2-7; 11 bases are shared with TRBD2. Germline CDR1 SGHTA, CDR2 FQGNSA. The CDR3 is 14 amino acids. Trimming removed 5 bases from V and 7 bases from J; junction bases left unmatched: 7. CDR3 coding DNA: TGTGCCAGCAGCCCCACTAGCGGGGGTCGAGAGCAGTACTTC. It codes for CASSPTSGGREQYF.

The chain links TRBV6-6 to TRBJ2-7; D remains unclear. This CDR3 spans 15 amino acids. Germline V gene sequence: CDR1 MNHNY, CDR2 SVGAGI (reference sequence). Trimming took 2 bases from V and 0 from J, leaving 11 bases between them. CDR3 DNA: TGTGCCAGCAGTTACCACCAGGCCATCTCCTACGAGCAGTACTTC. It codes for CASSYHQAISYEQYF.

The V call is TRBV5-4, the J call TRBJ2-7, with 7 bases matching TRBD2. V shed 2 bases and J 6 bases; nucleotides not matched to a gene: 8. The CDR3 has 14 amino acids. Germline values: CDR1 SGHNT, CDR2 YYREEE (reference sequence). The CDR3 loop is CASSLVGGLSEQYF. The CDR3, as DNA: TGTGCCAGCAGCTTAGTCGGGGGGTTGAGCGAGCAGTACTTC.

The chain has TRBV27 and TRBJ1-1, with 7 bases fitting TRBD1. The junction had 9 bases not matched to a gene; V was cut back by 3 bases and J by 5 bases. There are 15 residues in the CDR3. CDR1 is MNHEY, CDR2 SMNVEV, per germline (reference sequence). In DNA, the CDR3 is TGTGCCAGCAGTTTCATCGGACAGGCACGGACTGAAGCTTTCTTT. Protein: CASSFIGQARTEAFF.

This chain connects TRBV28 to TRBJ1-4; D is uncertain. The CDR3 contains 15 residues. V shed 4 bases and J shed 7 bases, with 16 bases lying between them. Germline V gives CDR1 MDHEN, CDR2 SYDVKM. CDR3 protein: CASSSAAGEGEKLFF. The DNA of the CDR3 is TGTGCCAGCAGTTCCGCTGCGGGCGAGGGTGAAAAACTGTTTTTT.

The chain has TRBV9 and TRBJ1-5; no definite D call. This CDR3 has 13 amino acids. Per the germline V gene, CDR1 is SGDLS and CDR2 is YYNGEE. Deletions cut 3 bases from V and 7 bases from J, with 11 bases between. Here the CDR3 reads CASSATDSQPQHF. The DNA of the CDR3 is TGTGCCAGCAGCGCTACCGACTCACAGCCCCAGCATTTT.

This rearrangement joins TRBV19 to TRBJ1-5; D is uncertain. CDR3 length: 17 residues. The germline V gene encodes CDR1 LNHDA and CDR2 SQIVND (reference sequence). The ends were cut back, 2 bases at V and 2 bases at J, with 16 bases in the middle. In DNA form, the CDR3 reads TGTGCCAGTAGTATATTAGCGAGGGCTGTAGGCAATCAGCCCCAGCATTTT. Amino acid sequence: CASSILARAVGNQPQHF. Full variable domain (missing parts from reference TRBV19 and TRBJ1-5): DGGITQSPKYLFRKEGQNVTLSCEQNLNHDAMYWYRQDPGQGLRLIYYSQIVNDFQKGDIAEGYSVSREKKESFPLTVTSAQKNPTAFYLCASSILARAVGNQPQHFGDGTRLSIL.

The chain uses TRBV29-1 and TRBJ1-1; D not resolved. The CDR3 sequence is 11 residues long. Looked up from germline, CDR1 is SQVTM and CDR2 is ANQGSEA. V was cut by 6 bases and J by 8 bases, with 13 bases left in between. As DNA, the CDR3 is TGCAGCGTGTCCTTCCTCAGGGAAGCTTTCTTT. Translated, it gives CSVSFLREAFF.

The genes are TRBV28 and TRBJ1-5, with TRBD1 as a possible D gene (5 bases). Germline CDR1 and CDR2: MDHEN and SYDVKM. The CDR3 has 14 residues. V shed 11 bases and J shed 0 bases, with 14 bases lying between them. The CDR3 protein is CACRGLPSNQPQHF. In DNA, the CDR3 is TGTGCCTGCCGGGGACTTCCTAGCAATCAGCCCCAGCATTTT.

The rearrangement uses TRBV19 and TRBJ2-3, with 8 bases lining up with TRBD2. J gave up 5 bases and V 4 bases, and 8 bases lay outside the gene matches. Looked up from germline, CDR1 is LNHDA and CDR2 is SQIVND (reference sequence). This CDR3 region has 15 residues. CDR3 region: CASSTEAGGIDTQYF. In DNA, the CDR3 is TGTGCCAGTAGTACAGAGGCGGGGGGAATAGATACGCAGTATTTT.

This chain links TRBV10-1 with TRBJ2-3; 7 bases are shared with TRBD2. Germline V gene data show CDR1 as WNHNN and CDR2 as SYGVQD (reference sequence). This CDR3 is built from 15 residues. V shed 10 bases and J 3 bases; nucleotides not matched to a gene: 13. CDR3 sequence reads: CATPSGTKSTDTQYF. The CDR3 DNA follows: TGCGCCACCCCGAGCGGGACCAAATCGACAGATACGCAGTATTTT.

This chain links TRBV13 with TRBJ1-6; 9 bases map to TRBD1. The CDR3 contains 15 residues. With V trimmed by 5 bases and J by 9 bases, 8 bases remained unmatched. CDR1 PRHDT and CDR2 FYEKMQ come from the germline V gene (reference sequence). The CDR3 spells CASSSPGQGSSPLHF. The CDR3 bases are TGTGCCAGCAGCAGTCCGGGACAGGGATCTTCACCCCTCCACTTT.

The chain is built from TRBV2 and TRBJ2-1, with TRBD2 matching over 8 bases. V lost 5 bases to trimming and J lost 4 bases; unmatched junction nucleotides: 4. The CDR3 extends over 14 amino acids. The germline CDR1 and CDR2 sequences are SNHLY and FYNNEI. This CDR3 is CASSLTSGYNEQFF. The DNA for the CDR3 is TGTGCCAGCAGTTTAACTAGCGGTTACAATGAGCAGTTCTTC.

The chain has TRBV7-9 and TRBJ1-1; D ambiguous. Trimming took off 3 bases at V and 4 bases at J, with 18 bases between the two ends. Germline CDR1 is SEHNR and CDR2 is FQNEAQ (reference sequence). The CDR3 sequence is 16 residues long. The CDR3 DNA follows: TGTGCCAGCAGCTTTTTTGGGCGAGGGCTTCGCACTGAAGCTTTCTTT. Its translation is CASSFFGRGLRTEAFF.

V is TRBV15 and J is TRBJ2-2; 7 nucleotides line up with TRBD2. The CDR3 is 14 residues long. V gave up 5 bases and J gave up 5 bases; unmatched junction bases: 5. The germline V gene encodes CDR1 LNHNV and CDR2 YYDKDF (reference sequence). The CDR3 sequence: CATSFRGDTGELFF. CDR3 in DNA: TGTGCCACCAGCTTCCGGGGGGATACCGGGGAGCTGTTTTTT.

This chain uses TRBV29-1 with TRBJ1-2; D possibly corresponds to TRBD1 (6 bases). This CDR3 spans 14 amino acids. Trimming removed 7 bases from V and 4 bases from J, with 19 bases in between. The V gene's germline CDR1 is SQVTM and CDR2 ANQGSEA. CDR3 in DNA: TGCAGCGCACTTGGACAGATTATTTTCTATGGCTACACCTTC. Translating it yields CSALGQIIFYGYTF.

This chain joins TRBV7-9 and TRBJ1-4, with D perhaps matching TRBD1 (6 bases). V lost 4 bases and J 0 bases, leaving 6 bases between the germline ends. Germline CDR1 reads SEHNR; CDR2 reads FQNEAQ (reference sequence). The CDR3 covers 14 residues. The CDR3 region is CASSWTATNEKLFF. CDR3 bases: TGTGCCAGCAGCTGGACAGCAACTAATGAAAAACTGTTTTTT.

The V call is TRBV7-9, the J call TRBJ2-7, with a tentative D call TRBD1 (6 bases). Germline CDR1 reads SEHNR; CDR2 reads FQNEAQ (reference sequence). CDR3 length equals 18 residues. V gave up 5 bases and J gave up 0 bases, with 23 bases separating them. CDR3 sequence: CASSTGPATGMVSYEQYF. CDR3 sequence (DNA): TGTGCCAGCAGCACAGGACCGGCGACAGGAATGGTCTCCTACGAGCAGTACTTC.

The V gene is TRBV4-1, the J gene TRBJ1-3; TRBD1 agrees at 8 bases. Germline-derived CDR1 and CDR2 are MGHRA and YSYEKL. The CDR3 is 16 amino acids. Trimming at V came to 2 bases and at J to 4 bases, leaving 7 bases not matched to a gene. For the CDR3, the DNA is TGCGCCAGCAGCCAACAGGGGGCTGGGTCCGGAAACACCATATATTTT. It specifies CASSQQGAGSGNTIYF.

This chain connects TRBV28 to TRBJ2-4; D remains ambiguous. From germline, CDR1 is MDHEN and CDR2 SYDVKM. The CDR3 runs to 14 residues. The V end lost 7 bases, the J end lost 0 bases, and 10 bases lay between the germline ends. The CDR3 nucleotides read TGTGCCAGCAACCCCAGTCTAGCCAAAAACATTCAGTACTTC. Residues: CASNPSLAKNIQYF.